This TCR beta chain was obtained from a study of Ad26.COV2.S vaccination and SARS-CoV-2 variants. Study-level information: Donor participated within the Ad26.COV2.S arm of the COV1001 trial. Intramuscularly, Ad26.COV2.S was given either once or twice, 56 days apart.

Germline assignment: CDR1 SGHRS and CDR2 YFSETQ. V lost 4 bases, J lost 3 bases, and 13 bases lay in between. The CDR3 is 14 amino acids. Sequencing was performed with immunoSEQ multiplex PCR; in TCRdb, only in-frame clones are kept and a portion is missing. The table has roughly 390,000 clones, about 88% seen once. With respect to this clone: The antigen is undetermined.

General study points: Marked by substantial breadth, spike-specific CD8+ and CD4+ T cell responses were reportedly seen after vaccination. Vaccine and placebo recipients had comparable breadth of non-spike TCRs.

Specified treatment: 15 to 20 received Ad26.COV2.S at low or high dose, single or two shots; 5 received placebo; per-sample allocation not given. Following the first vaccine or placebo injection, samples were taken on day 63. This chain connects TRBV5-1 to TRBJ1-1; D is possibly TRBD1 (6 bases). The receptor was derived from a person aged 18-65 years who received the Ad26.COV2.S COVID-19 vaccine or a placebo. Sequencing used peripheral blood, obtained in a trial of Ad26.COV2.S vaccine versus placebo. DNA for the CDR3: TGCGCCAGCAGCCTGGGGGCCCAGGACACTGAAGCTTTCTTT. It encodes CASSLGAQDTEAFF.